In this sample, the clone carrying this T cell receptor (beta chain) turned up a few times. What it recognizes is unknown. These data are taken from a study of response to subunit inactivated influenza vaccine. TCRdb redid the calling of the RT-PCR reads with MiXCR, one entry per CDR3 protein. The repertoire has 650,000 to 800,000 distinct CDR3 sequences, about 15% of them found once; the top ten carry roughly 6.4%. CDR1 SGHRS and CDR2 YFSETQ come from the germline V gene. Unmatched junction bases numbered 10, after V lost 4 bases and J lost 0 bases. This CDR3 is 18 amino acids long. Overall study findings and caveats: After each seasonal influenza vaccination, few new T cells are recruited, the authors suggested.

The rearrangement uses TRBV5-1 and TRBJ2-3; TRBD2 matches at 11 bases. The clonotype was recovered from a man aged 45-65 years who received an inactivated influenza vaccine. This material consisted of PBMCs from blood, taken roughly 2 weeks before vaccination. The CDR3 DNA follows: TGCGCCAGCAGCCTAGCTAGCGGGGGGCAGGCAAGCACAGATACGCAGTATTTT. It yields the protein CASSLASGGQASTDTQYF. The full variable domain, its missing parts supplied by reference TRBV5-1 and TRBJ2-3, is KAGVTQTPRYLIKTRGQQVTLSCSPISGHRSVSWYQQTPGQGLQFLFEYFSETQRNKGNFPGRFSGRQFSNSRSEMNVSTLELGDSALYLCASSLASGGQASTDTQYFGPGTRLTVL.